This passage covers 18 T cell receptor beta chains from one sample sequenced in a study of blood T cell repertoires in COVID-19. The assay was immunoSEQ multiplex PCR, and TCRdb's table has in-frame clones only and misses some. The sample has fewer than 300,000 clones, more than 75% seen once. Sequencing was carried out using PBMCs or T cells enriched from blood (not recorded which). Source of these receptors: a woman aged 40-49 years with acute COVID-19.

As to this clone: Its ends do not fully match the called genes, so a read error is possible. The CDR3 region has the DNA TGCAGTGCTAGATCTACTCAGGCCCAGCATTTT. This codes for CSARSTQAQHF. The chain employs TRBV20-1 and TRBJ1-5; D is ambiguous. The V gene's germline CDR1 is DFQATT and CDR2 SNEGSKA (reference sequence). This CDR3 contains 11 residues.

The chain's CDR3 is CASSDLGLAGGPSPEQYF. CDR3 DNA sequence: TGTGCCAGCAGTGACTTGGGACTAGCGGGAGGGCCTTCCCCCGAGCAGTACTTC. The chain is built from TRBV6-4 and TRBJ2-7, with TRBD2 matching 16 bases. CDR3 length: 18 amino acids. J gave up 6 bases and V 1 base, and 9 bases lay outside the gene matches. Germline loops: CDR1 MRHNA, CDR2 SNTAGT.

The J gene is TRBJ1-6, the V gene TRBV5-8; a weak D match, TRBD1 (5 bases). CDR1 is SGHTS and CDR2 is YDEGEE in the germline V gene. Trimming took off 4 bases at V and 0 bases at J, with 14 bases between the two ends. This CDR3 contains 17 residues. The CDR3 reads CASSDIRGISYNSPLHF. In DNA form, the CDR3 reads TGTGCCAGCAGCGACATTCGGGGGATCTCCTATAATTCACCCCTCCACTTT.

A note on this clone: Other DNA sequences from this sample encode an identical CDR3 as well. V usage is TRBV24-1 and J usage is TRBJ1-1; D uncertain. Trimming shortened V by 1 base and J by 1 base, and 3 bases separated the two germline ends. CDR3 length: 13 residues. CDR1 is KGHDR and CDR2 is SFDVKD in the germline V gene. DNA for the CDR3: TGTGCCACCAGTGATTTTAGGAACACTGAAGCTTTCTTT. Amino acid sequence: CATSDFRNTEAFF.

The chain joins TRBV18 to TRBJ2-7; TRBD1 aligns across 7 bases. Trimming removed 3 bases from V and 6 bases from J; junction bases left unmatched: 11. This CDR3 has 15 amino acids. CDR1 and CDR2 from the germline V gene are KGHSH and LQKENI. CDR3 sequence (DNA): TGTGCCAGCTCACCCCCCGGGACAGCGCTTAGCGAGCAGTACTTC. Encoded protein: CASSPPGTALSEQYF. Full variable domain (missing parts from reference TRBV18 and TRBJ2-7): NAGVMQNPRHLVRRRGQEARLRCSPMKGHSHVYWYRQLPEEGLKFMVYLQKENIIDESGMPKERFSAEFPKEGPSILRIQQVVRGDSAAYFCASSPPGTALSEQYFGPGTRLTVT.

The chain links TRBV19 to TRBJ2-1, with TRBD2 identical over 7 bases. The CDR3 sequence is 15 residues long. V gave up 5 bases and J gave up 8 bases; unmatched junction bases: 12. CDR1 and CDR2 from the germline V gene are LNHDA and SQIVND (reference sequence). The CDR3 protein is CASSPAWTSTDEQFF. CDR3 DNA: TGTGCCAGTAGTCCCGCTTGGACTAGTACCGATGAGCAGTTCTTC.

The rearrangement links TRBV29-1 to TRBJ2-7, with 7 bases that match TRBD1. The germline V gene encodes CDR1 SQVTM and CDR2 ANQGSEA. The length of the CDR3 is 12 residues. J gave up 7 bases and V 4 bases, and 7 bases lay outside the gene matches. CDR3 nucleotide sequence: TGCAGCGTTGTCTTAGGGGGCAATGAGCAGTACTTC. It specifies CSVVLGGNEQYF.

This chain connects TRBV4-2 to TRBJ2-1; 7 nucleotides align to TRBD2. Trimming removed 1 base from V and 4 bases from J; junction bases left unmatched: 4. CDR1 is LGHNA, CDR2 YNFKEQ, per germline. The CDR3 runs to 15 residues. The CDR3 coding sequence is TGTGCCAGCAGCCAAGGAACGGGGGGATACAATGAGCAGTTCTTC. Protein product: CASSQGTGGYNEQFF.

The chain joins TRBV9 to TRBJ1-2, with 7 bases fitting TRBD1. Per the germline V gene, CDR1 is SGDLS and CDR2 is YYNGEE. Trimming removed 3 bases from V and 8 bases from J; junction bases left unmatched: 7. CDR3 length: 13 residues. Here the CDR3 reads CASSDTGVGGYTF. The DNA for the CDR3 is TGTGCCAGCAGCGACACAGGGGTAGGGGGCTACACCTTC.

This chain links TRBV10-3 with TRBJ1-5; 9 positions agree with TRBD1. Germline V lookup: CDR1 ENHRY, CDR2 SYGVKD. V lost 4 bases, J lost 0 bases, and 1 base stayed unmatched. The CDR3 is made up of 15 amino acids. CDR3 coding DNA: TGTGCCATCAGTGCGGGACAGGGTAGCAATCAGCCCCAGCATTTT. This sequence encodes CAISAGQGSNQPQHF.

The genes are TRBV6-5 and TRBJ1-6; D is unresolved. The CDR3 spans 15 residues. Deletions cut 2 bases from V and 6 bases from J, with 11 bases between. The germline gives CDR1 MNHEY, CDR2 SVGAGI. In DNA form, the CDR3 reads TGTGCCAGCAGTTACACCTCCGGAGGTAATTCACCCCTCCACTTT. This sequence encodes CASSYTSGGNSPLHF.

J is TRBJ1-5 and V is TRBV7-2; D perhaps matches TRBD1 (6 bases). This CDR3 comprises 15 residues. The germline gives CDR1 SGHTA, CDR2 FQGNSA. Trimming cost V 3 bases and J 2 bases, with 11 bases left between them. The CDR3 DNA follows: TGTGCCAGCAGCTTGGGGGGGCAGGGCAATCAGCCCCAGCATTTT. It is translated as CASSLGGQGNQPQHF.

The sample holds one count of this clone. This chain uses TRBV28 with TRBJ1-6; D may be TRBD1 (5 bases). Looked up from germline, CDR1 is MDHEN and CDR2 is SYDVKM. The V end lost 7 bases, the J end lost 6 bases, and 10 bases lay between the germline ends. The CDR3 contains 13 residues. CDR3 coding DNA: TGTGCCAGCATTTCAAGGGGTAATTCACCCCTCCACTTT. It translates to CASISRGNSPLHF.

The chain links TRBV11-3 to TRBJ1-1, with unresolved D. CDR1 is SGHNT, CDR2 YENEEA, per germline. V was shortened by 3 bases and J by 2 bases, with 7 bases between the two germline ends. CDR3 length: 13 residues. CDR3 bases: TGTGCCAGCAGCTTCCACAGCAACACTGAAGCTTTCTTT. Translating it yields CASSFHSNTEAFF.

This clone was detected once. This chain connects TRBV7-3 to TRBJ2-7; 15 nucleotides agree with TRBD2. V trimming: 0 bases; J trimming: 6 bases; junction bases outside the gene matches: 0. Looked up from germline, CDR1 is SGHTA and CDR2 is FQGTGA. This CDR3 region has 15 residues. The CDR3 region is CASSLTGLAGGEQYF. The DNA of the CDR3 is TGTGCCAGCAGCTTAACGGGACTAGCGGGGGGCGAGCAGTACTTC.

This clone appeared a single time. The chain is built from TRBV12-3 or TRBV12-4 and TRBJ1-1, with D unresolved. This CDR3 contains 13 residues. Between the trimmed V and J ends, which lost 8 bases and 4 bases, there was a span of 14 bases. Here the CDR3 reads CASLVLAGTEAFF. DNA for the CDR3: TGTGCCAGCCTCGTCTTAGCCGGCACTGAAGCTTTCTTT.

The J gene is TRBJ1-2, the V gene TRBV3-1 (or the pseudogene TRBV3-2); 9 bases are a match to TRBD1. Trimming removed 4 bases from V and 7 bases from J; junction bases left unmatched: 10. This CDR3 is built from 15 residues. CDR1 LGHDT and CDR2 YNNKEL come from the germline V gene (reference sequence). The CDR3 is CASSPSTGGSRGYTF. CDR3 DNA sequence: TGTGCCAGCAGCCCGTCAACAGGGGGCAGTCGTGGCTACACCTTC.

This clone was counted once. The chain recombines TRBV20-1 with TRBJ1-2; D unresolved. Per germline, CDR1 DFQATT and CDR2 SNEGSKA (reference sequence). V was trimmed by 5 bases and J by 0 bases, leaving 4 bases between them. This CDR3 contains 11 residues. The CDR3 protein is CSAPANYGYTF. The CDR3 bases are TGCAGTGCTCCAGCTAACTATGGCTACACCTTC.